The rows below give T cell receptor beta chains drawn from one sample of a study of siplizumab effects on memory and regulatory T cells. Some clones are missing from TCRdb's copy, which holds only in-frame ones; the method was immunoSEQ multiplex PCR. The data contain fewer than 120,000 clones, approximately 92% of them singletons. The sequenced material came from CD4+ T cells sorted from blood. Receptors originate from a human donor in good health. Each CDR3 is given with its conserved first and last residue. The D gene is left open where the match is weak. Rows may omit the clone size; those that give it use once, few, many or a size class.

few	TRBJ1-2	-	TRBV10-2	CASRQDGYGYTF	TGCGCCAGCAGACAGGATGGCTATGGCTACACCTTC
-	TRBJ1-1	-	TRBV6-1	CASTWTENTEAFF	TGTGCCAGCACATGGACAGAGAACACTGAAGCTTTCTTT
-	TRBJ2-2	-	TRBV7-3	CASSRVPGLTGELFF	TGTGCCAGCAGCCGCGTCCCAGGGCTCACCGGGGAGCTGTTTTTT
-	TRBJ1-5	TRBD1	TRBV5-6	CASSQRGTARNQPQHF	TGTGCCAGCAGCCAGAGAGGGACAGCACGCAATCAGCCCCAGCATTTT
-	TRBJ2-6	-	TRBV18	CASSPQGRNTGANVLTF	TGTGCCAGCTCACCACAGGGGCGAAATACTGGGGCCAACGTCCTGACTTTC
once	TRBJ2-3	-	TRBV15	CATSRDGVSTDTQYF	TGTGCCACCAGCAGAGACGGGGTGAGCACAGATACGCAGTATTTT
-	TRBJ2-3	TRBD2	TRBV15	CATSAQLAAGRYTQYF	TGTGCCACCAGCGCCCAGCTAGCGGCGGGACGGTATACGCAGTATTTT
-	TRBJ2-3	TRBD2	TRBV9	CASSEGLDLNTQYF	TGTGCCAGCAGCGAGGGACTAGATTTAAATACGCAGTATTTT
-	TRBJ1-1	TRBD1	TRBV18	CASSSQKAGGTEAFF	TGTGCCAGCTCATCACAAAAAGCAGGGGGCACTGAAGCTTTCTTT
-	TRBJ1-2	TRBD1	TRBV10-2	CASSPWGQGENYGYTF	TGCGCCAGCAGTCCTTGGGGACAGGGGGAAAACTATGGCTACACCTTC
-	TRBJ1-2	TRBD1	TRBV19	CASINTGGSYGYTF	TGTGCCAGTATTAACACAGGGGGCTCCTATGGCTACACCTTC
-	TRBJ2-7	-	TRBV7-2	CASSLAGTEAYEQYF	TGTGCCAGCAGCTTAGCTGGGACGGAAGCCTACGAGCAGTACTTC
-	TRBJ1-2	TRBD1	TRBV7-9	CASSTRQGSYGYTF	TGTGCCAGCAGCACCCGACAGGGCTCCTATGGCTACACCTTC
few	TRBJ2-7	-	TRBV12-2	CATLSPGSFRQQYF	TGTGCAACCCTCAGTCCAGGGTCCTTTCGGCAGCAGTACTTC
-	TRBJ2-1	-	TRBV11-3	CASSSDYYNEQFF	TGTGCCAGCAGCTCTGACTATTACAATGAGCAGTTCTTC
-	TRBJ1-3	-	TRBV7-2	CASSTARSSGNTIYF	TGTGCCAGCAGCACTGCCCGGTCCTCTGGAAACACCATATATTTT
once	TRBJ2-1	TRBD2	TRBV11-3	CASSPTSGGYNEQFF	TGTGCCAGCAGCCCGACTAGCGGGGGCTACAATGAGCAGTTCTTC
-	TRBJ1-5	TRBD1	TRBV4-2	CASSQVWTGESNQPQHF	TGTGCCAGCAGCCAAGTTTGGACAGGAGAAAGCAATCAGCCCCAGCATTTT
-	TRBJ1-1	-	TRBV12-5	CASGLVGLGQPNTEAFF	TGTGCTAGTGGTTTGGTAGGGTTGGGCCAGCCGAACACTGAAGCTTTCTTT
-	TRBJ1-6	-	TRBV28	CASSSQGASPLHF	TGTGCCAGCAGTAGTCAGGGTGCATCACCCCTCCACTTT
once	TRBJ1-1	-	TRBV7-9	CASSLTLGLTGGVNTEAFF	TGTGCCAGCAGCCTAACCCTCGGACTCACGGGGGGCGTCAACACTGAAGCTTTCTTT
-	TRBJ1-1	-	TRBV5-1	CASSSTRDTEAFF	TGCGCCAGCAGCTCGACGCGGGACACTGAAGCTTTCTTT
-	TRBJ2-3	-	TRBV19	CASSSVLGGTQYF	TGTGCCAGTTCCTCCGTACTCGGGGGTACGCAGTATTTT
-	TRBJ2-1	-	TRBV18	CASSPPKIFQDNEQFF	TGTGCCAGCTCACCACCGAAAATTTTCCAAGACAATGAGCAGTTCTTC
-	TRBJ2-2	TRBD1	TRBV5-1	CASSQGAGTPGELFF	TGCGCCAGCAGCCAGGGGGCGGGAACCCCCGGGGAGCTGTTTTTT
-	TRBJ2-3	-	TRBV21-1	CASVQGTQYF	TGTGCCAGCGTCCAGGGTACGCAGTATTTT
-	TRBJ2-1	-	TRBV7-8	CASRASKSDEQFF	TGTGCCAGCAGGGCTAGCAAATCCGATGAGCAGTTCTTC